The clone carrying this T cell receptor (beta chain) was detected only a few times. Its specificity is unknown. Expressed TCRB transcripts were sequenced, since all the RNA that had been isolated was reverse transcribed. Profiling relied on immunoSEQ multiplex PCR, and the TCRdb table lists in-frame clones only, not all of them. The sample yields 120,000 to 150,000 clones, about 10% seen once. The sample comes from a study of beta chain features in type 1 diabetes. General study results and limits: Type 1 diabetes patients had fewer VDJ junction insertions and more deletions. Amplification by PCR could prefer shorter templates, with the same effect in patients and controls. A potential influence of HLA type upon TCRB rearrangement remained unresolved herein. Naive, central memory and Treg TCRB repertoires appeared more alike in patients than in healthy donors.

CDR1 is SGHTA, CDR2 FQGNSA, per germline. Trimming removed 4 bases from V and 4 bases from J; junction bases left unmatched: 3. This CDR3 contains 16 residues. The sequence was collected from a man between 18 and 35 years old in good health. The chain has TRBV7-2 and TRBJ2-2, with 13 positions matching TRBD2. Sequencing input: naive CD4+ T cells from blood. This CDR3 reads CASSSGLAGATGELFF. CDR3 DNA sequence: TGTGCCAGCAGCTCTGGACTAGCGGGAGCCACCGGGGAGCTGTTTTTT.